Described below is a single T cell receptor beta chain sequence and its context. No antigen is known for it. At one end the junction does not follow the germline gene, possibly because of a read error. CDR1 SGHAT and CDR2 FQNNGV come from the germline V gene. This CDR3 contains 11 residues. The data belong to a study of cytomegalovirus exposure and HLA in healthy donors. The donors were part of the validation cohort of roughly 110 subjects. That cohort was separate from the first cohort, which comprised roughly 670 subjects. Sequencing used immunoSEQ multiplex PCR; TCRdb keeps in-frame clones, though not all of them. The sample lists 150,000 to 200,000 clones; about 82% were seen once. Findings of the study overall: Cytomegalovirus status was reportedly diagnosed by the classifier with high specificity and sensitivity. Fewer than 200 TCR beta chains were listed as cytomegalovirus-associated. Rarity marked most TCR sequences, yet some public TCRs occurred in many donors.

The chain carries TRBV11-2 and TRBJ2-3; TRBD1 is a possible D gene (6 bases). The sample was PBMCs. This TCR came from a woman aged 18-30 years in good health and CMV-seronegative. The CDR3 DNA follows: TGTGCCAGCAGCATAGACAGGACGCAGTATTTT. Protein product: CASSIDRTQYF.